The 32 T cell receptor beta chains presented below share a single source sample, sequenced in a study of blood T cells in healthy people across ages. The use of a sample-barcoded 5' primer and a J-beta primer mix characterized a second PCR of about 7 to 12 cycles. TCRdb reprocessed the 5' RACE reads with MiXCR, giving one entry per CDR3 protein. The data contain over 1,300,000 distinct CDR3 sequences, 59% of them singletons. Sequencing was performed on blood. The source of these receptors is a man aged 18-30 years in good health.

The J gene is TRBJ1-5, the V gene TRBV6-2 or TRBV6-3, with D unclear. Trimming took off 5 bases at V and 4 bases at J, with 15 bases between the two ends. The CDR3 contains 15 residues. CDR1 and CDR2 from the germline V gene are MNHEY and SVGEGT. Written as DNA, the CDR3 is TGTGCCAGCAGTCCTTCAGCAAGGGCTAATCAGCCCCAGCATTTT. This encodes CASSPSARANQPQHF.

The chain links TRBV7-9 to TRBJ2-6; 9 positions agree with TRBD1. The junction had 10 bases not matched to a gene; V was cut back by 4 bases and J by 0 bases. In germline, CDR1 is SEHNR, CDR2 FQNEAQ (reference sequence). CDR3 length: 19 amino acids. As DNA, the CDR3 is TGTGCCAGCAGCTCCTCCATACAGGGGGCGGTCTCTGGGGCCAACGTCCTGACTTTC. This codes for CASSSSIQGAVSGANVLTF. Using reference TRBV7-9 and TRBJ2-6 for the parts outside the CDR3, the full variable domain is DTGVSQNPRHKITKRGQNVTFRCDPISEHNRLYWYRQTLGQGPEFLTYFQNEAQLEKSRLLSDRFSAERPKGSFSTLEIQRTEQGDSAMYLCASSSSIQGAVSGANVLTFGAGSRLTVL.

The J gene is TRBJ2-7, the V gene TRBV12-3 or TRBV12-4; D may correspond to TRBD1 or TRBD2 (5 bases each). Trimming shortened V by 2 bases and J by 7 bases, and 12 bases separated the two germline ends. CDR3 length: 13 amino acids. CDR3 nucleotides: TGTGCCAGCAGTTTAAGGGGACGAGGGGAGCAGTACTTC. It yields the protein CASSLRGRGEQYF.

This clonotype showed up just a few times. The chain carries TRBV4-3 and TRBJ2-7; D not resolved. CDR1 and CDR2 (germline): LGHNA, YSLEER. V lost 1 base to trimming and J lost 2 bases, with 6 bases between them. This CDR3 contains 13 residues. DNA of the CDR3: TGCGCCAGCAGCCAAGGTCATGCCTACGAGCAGTACTTC. Translated: CASSQGHAYEQYF.

The chain has TRBV4-3 and TRBJ2-7; 8 nucleotides agree with TRBD2. Germline V gene sequence: CDR1 LGHNA, CDR2 YSLEER. The CDR3 consists of 17 residues. V shed 1 base and J 0 bases; nucleotides not matched to a gene: 8. This CDR3 reads CASSQAAGDLSSYEQYF. The DNA of the CDR3 is TGCGCCAGCAGCCAAGCAGCGGGGGACCTAAGCTCCTACGAGCAGTACTTC.

CDR3 nucleotides: TGCGCCAGCAGCGTCCTACAGGGGGGAGACTATGGCTACACCTTC. It is translated as CASSVLQGGDYGYTF. The chain couples TRBV5-1 to TRBJ1-2; 8 bases fit TRBD1. V was clipped by 4 bases and J by 3 bases; unmatched bases: 8. Germline CDR1 reads SGHRS; CDR2 reads YFSETQ. This CDR3 contains 15 residues.

The chain recombines TRBV25-1 with TRBJ2-7; tentative D call: TRBD2 (6 bases). The CDR3 is made up of 15 amino acids. Deletions cut 2 bases from V and 10 bases from J, with 21 bases between. The V gene's germline CDR1 is MGHDK and CDR2 SYGVNS. For the CDR3, the DNA is TGTGCCAGCAGTGAAGGCGGGACCGCGAGGGAAACCCAGTACTTC. This codes for CASSEGGTARETQYF.

The chain carries TRBV20-1 and TRBJ2-2, with a weak D call TRBD1 (5 bases). CDR3 length: 14 amino acids. Germline assignment: CDR1 DFQATT and CDR2 SNEGSKA (reference sequence). Between the trimmed V and J ends, which lost 2 bases and 6 bases, there was a span of 13 bases. CDR3 sequence: CSARIPGFSGELFF. CDR3 DNA sequence: TGCAGTGCTAGAATCCCAGGGTTTTCCGGGGAGCTGTTTTTT.

A note on this clonotype: Its ends do not fully match the called genes, so a read error is possible. The V and J genes are TRBV15 and TRBJ2-1; the D call may be TRBD1 or TRBD2 (5 bases each). CDR3 length equals 14 residues. Germline V gene sequence: CDR1 LNHNV, CDR2 YYDKDF (reference sequence). The CDR3 coding sequence is TGTGCCTCCAGCAACTTCGGGACGCCCAATGAGCAGTTCTTC. This codes for CASSNFGTPNEQFF. The complete variable domain, with remaining parts taken from reference TRBV15 and TRBJ2-1, reads DAMVIQNPRYQVTQFGKPVTLSCSQTLNHNVMYWYQQKSSQAPKLLFHYYDKDFNNEADTPDNFQSRRPNTSFCFLDIRSPGLGDTAMYLCASSNFGTPNEQFFGPGTRLTVL.

Only a few counts were recorded for this clonotype. This chain uses TRBV20-1 with TRBJ1-2; the match to TRBD1 covers 8 bases. The germline V gene has CDR1 DFQATT and CDR2 SNEGSKA (reference sequence). Trimming took 5 bases from V and 7 from J; bases not matched to a gene: 9. There are 13 residues in the CDR3. This CDR3 is CSAFSGGASGYTF. As DNA, the CDR3 is TGCAGTGCTTTCTCAGGGGGCGCGTCTGGCTACACCTTC.

The rearrangement links TRBV2 to TRBJ2-3; D not certain. The CDR3 has 17 amino acids. Between the trimmed V and J ends, which lost 8 bases and 2 bases, there was a span of 23 bases. Germline CDR1 is SNHLY and CDR2 is FYNNEI. This CDR3 reads CASGVLASTKDTDTQYF. The CDR3 DNA is TGTGCCAGCGGCGTACTTGCTTCCACCAAAGACACAGATACGCAGTATTTT.

V is TRBV29-1 and J is TRBJ2-1; 10 bases match TRBD2. The CDR3 sequence is 14 residues long. From germline, CDR1 is SQVTM and CDR2 ANQGSEA. The V segment lost 6 bases and the J segment 0 bases; nucleotides outside the gene matches: 2. CDR3 region: CSVVAGGSYNEQFF. In DNA form, the CDR3 reads TGCAGCGTGGTAGCGGGGGGCTCCTACAATGAGCAGTTCTTC.

The chain joins TRBV29-1 to TRBJ2-4; D is undetermined. Per germline, CDR1 SQVTM and CDR2 ANQGSEA. V lost 3 bases and J 2 bases, leaving 5 bases between the germline ends. This CDR3 spans 12 amino acids. This chain's CDR3 is CSVEESKNIQYF. The CDR3 DNA sequence: TGCAGCGTTGAGGAATCCAAAAACATTCAGTACTTC. Looking up the rest from reference TRBV29-1 and TRBJ2-4 gives the full variable domain: SAVISQKPSRDICQRGTSLTIQCQVDSQVTMMFWYRQQPGQSLTLIATANQGSEATYESGFVIDKFPISRPNLTFSTLTVSNMSPEDSSIYLCSVEESKNIQYFGAGTRLSVL.

This clonotype was seen at least ten times. CDR3: CSARQGAYEQYF. The CDR3 DNA follows: TGCAGTGCAAGACAGGGGGCCTACGAGCAGTACTTC. The V and J genes are TRBV20-1 and TRBJ2-7; TRBD1 matches at 9 bases. Germline values: CDR1 DFQATT, CDR2 SNEGSKA (reference sequence). The CDR3 is made up of 12 amino acids. The V and J ends lost 6 bases and 2 bases, in that order; junction bases with no gene match: 2.

CDR3 sequence reads: CASSFPRGQTLEQYF. CDR3 sequence (DNA): TGTGCCAGCAGCTTCCCCCGCGGACAGACATTGGAGCAGTACTTC. This chain joins TRBV6-2 or TRBV6-3 and TRBJ2-5; a weak D match, TRBD1 (6 bases). Germline V gene lookup returns CDR1 MNHEY and CDR2 SVGEGT. Trimming pared 6 bases from V and 11 bases from J, leaving 25 bases between. The CDR3 covers 15 residues.

This clonotype came up once. The chain combines TRBV6-5 with TRBJ1-6; the D gene is possibly TRBD1 (5 bases). Trimming shortened V by 6 bases and J by 6 bases, and 6 bases separated the two germline ends. Germline V gene lookup returns CDR1 MNHEY and CDR2 SVGAGI. The CDR3 consists of 12 residues. The CDR3 region has the DNA TGTGCCAGCAGGGGACCTAATTCACCCCTCCACTTT. Its protein product is CASRGPNSPLHF.

The CDR3 loop is CASASDGSLSNQPQHF. CDR3 in DNA: TGTGCCTCCGCTTCGGACGGATCCCTTAGCAATCAGCCCCAGCATTTT. The chain carries TRBV10-3 and TRBJ1-5, with D unresolved. The CDR3 totals 16 residues. Between the trimmed V and J ends, which lost 11 bases and 0 bases, there was a span of 20 bases. Germline V gene sequence: CDR1 ENHRY, CDR2 SYGVKD.

This clonotype has only a few counts. The J gene is TRBJ2-5, the V gene TRBV9, with 7 positions matching TRBD2. V lost 2 bases, J lost 1 base, and 2 bases stayed unmatched. The CDR3 has 14 residues. Germline-derived CDR1 and CDR2 are SGDLS and YYNGEE. The CDR3 region has the DNA TGTGCCAGCAGCGTGTGGGGGGGCCAAGAGACCCAGTACTTC. Encoded protein: CASSVWGGQETQYF.

The chain has TRBV5-1 and TRBJ2-7; TRBD2 aligns across 8 bases. Near its end, the DNA agrees better with TRBJ2-5, so the J call may be wrong. Germline lookup yields CDR1 SGHRS and CDR2 YFSETQ. This CDR3 is built from 15 residues. CDR3 sequence: CASSLGPAGAETQYF. In DNA, the CDR3 is TGCGCCAGCAGCTTAGGTCCAGCGGGAGCAGAGACCCAGTACTTC.

The rearrangement joins TRBV2 to TRBJ2-1; D is uncertain. The J call is doubtful: the DNA matches TRBJ2-7 better. This CDR3 has 11 residues. Germline V lookup: CDR1 SNHLY, CDR2 FYNNEI. CDR3 nucleotide sequence: TGTGCCAGCATCGAGTCCTACGAGCAGTACTTC. It translates to CASIESYEQYF.

This chain connects TRBV2 to TRBJ2-7; D is ambiguous. Germline values: CDR1 SNHLY, CDR2 FYNNEI. The CDR3 contains 13 residues. Trimming cost V 8 bases and J 0 bases, with 11 bases left between them. This CDR3 reads CASESTHSYEQYF. CDR3 DNA: TGTGCCAGCGAATCCACCCACTCCTACGAGCAGTACTTC.

CDR3 sequence (DNA): TGTGCCAGCAGCTTATTAGCGGGAGACTACTACAATGAGCAGTTCTTC. It is translated as CASSLLAGDYYNEQFF. This chain joins TRBV7-2 and TRBJ2-1, with 9 bases aligning to TRBD2. This CDR3 is built from 16 residues. V shed 2 bases, J shed 3 bases, and the junction held 5 bases outside the gene matches. Germline-derived CDR1 and CDR2 are SGHTA and FQGNSA. The full variable domain, with the rest looked up from reference TRBV7-2 and TRBJ2-1, is GAGVSQSPSNKVTEKGKDVELRCDPISGHTALYWYRQSLGQGLEFLIYFQGNSAPDKSGLPSDRFSAERTGGSVSTLTIQRTQQEDSAVYLCASSLLAGDYYNEQFFGPGTRLTVL.

This clonotype has a single count. This chain's CDR3 is CASSLGAGVVAFF. The CDR3 DNA sequence: TGTGCCAGCAGTCTTGGGGCTGGTGTAGTAGCTTTCTTT. This chain links TRBV27 with TRBJ1-1; D perhaps matches TRBD1 (5 bases). Germline assignment: CDR1 MNHEY and CDR2 SMNVEV (reference sequence). Trimming took 5 bases from V and 10 from J, leaving 17 bases between them. This CDR3 region has 13 residues.

The V and J genes are TRBV29-1 and TRBJ2-1; D is possibly TRBD2 (6 bases). Trimming cost V 3 bases and J 3 bases, with 12 bases left between them. The CDR3 consists of 14 residues. CDR1 and CDR2 (germline): SQVTM, ANQGSEA. The CDR3 sequence is CSVDRERIYNEQFF. CDR3 DNA sequence: TGCAGCGTTGATCGGGAGAGGATCTACAATGAGCAGTTCTTC.

The rearrangement joins TRBV7-2 to TRBJ1-5; 10 nucleotides align to TRBD1. This CDR3 spans 16 amino acids. Germline-derived CDR1 and CDR2 are SGHTA and FQGNSA. With 5 bases clipped from V and 3 bases from J, the junction kept 7 bases outside the gene matches. This CDR3 is CASSTGQGSPNQPQHF. The CDR3 coding sequence is TGTGCCAGCAGCACGGGACAGGGGAGCCCCAATCAGCCCCAGCATTTT.

This clonotype appeared a few times. The chain combines TRBV28 with TRBJ2-7, with D possibly matching TRBD1 (5 bases). Trimming cost V 5 bases and J 0 bases, with 14 bases left between them. The germline V gene has CDR1 MDHEN and CDR2 SYDVKM. This CDR3 has 15 residues. The CDR3 coding sequence is TGTGCCAGCAGTCTGGGGCTCCTGAGCTCCTACGAGCAGTACTTC. Translating gives CASSLGLLSSYEQYF.

The CDR3 region is CASSRREGEQFF. The CDR3 nucleotides read TGTGCCAGCAGTCGTCGGGAGGGCGAGCAGTTCTTC. This chain links TRBV7-9 with TRBJ2-1, with 8 bases fitting TRBD2. With V trimmed by 6 bases and J by 10 bases, 5 bases remained unmatched. CDR3 length equals 12 residues. Germline CDR1 and CDR2: SEHNR and FQNEAQ (reference sequence).

This chain links TRBV7-2 with TRBJ2-5; tentative D call: TRBD2 (6 bases). V was shortened by 5 bases and J by 4 bases, with 17 bases between the two germline ends. CDR3 length: 15 amino acids. CDR1 and CDR2 (germline): SGHTA, FQGNSA. DNA of the CDR3: TGTGCCAGCAGCACCAACAGGAGGGTTAGAGAGACCCAGTACTTC. Protein product: CASSTNRRVRETQYF.

This clonotype was counted a few times. J is TRBJ2-7 and V is TRBV11-2; the D gene is possibly TRBD2 (5 bases). From germline, CDR1 is SGHAT and CDR2 FQNNGV. The CDR3 contains 17 residues. V gave up 0 bases and J gave up 0 bases, with 15 bases separating them. The CDR3 here is CASSLDLRVEGSYEQYF. The CDR3 nucleotides are TGTGCCAGCAGCTTAGATTTGCGGGTTGAGGGCTCCTACGAGCAGTACTTC.

This clonotype was detected many times. The gene calls are TRBV4-2 and TRBJ2-1; 9 bases align to TRBD2. J was trimmed by 2 bases and V by 1 base; bases with no gene match: 3. Germline CDR1 is LGHNA and CDR2 is YNFKEQ. There are 16 residues in the CDR3. The CDR3 DNA reads as TGTGCCAGCAGCCAAGTCCTAGCGGGGACCTACAATGAGCAGTTCTTC. It translates to CASSQVLAGTYNEQFF.

The J gene is TRBJ2-7, the V gene TRBV6-6, with D perhaps matching TRBD1 (6 bases). The J call may be incorrect, as the DNA end agrees better with TRBJ2-5. Germline CDR1 MNHNY, CDR2 SVGAGI (reference sequence). The CDR3 loop spans 11 amino acids. DNA for the CDR3: TGTGCCGCAGGGGCCTCAGAGACCCAGTACTTC. Protein product: CAAGASETQYF.

This clonotype was seen a handful of times. J is TRBJ1-1 and V is TRBV9, with D hard to call. The CDR3 totals 12 residues. Germline CDR1 reads SGDLS; CDR2 reads YYNGEE. Trimming stripped 2 bases from V and 7 bases from J, with 9 bases between. The CDR3 region has the DNA TGTGCCAGCAGCGTCGGACCGATTGAAGCTTTCTTT. Amino acid sequence: CASSVGPIEAFF.